This TCR beta chain was sequenced during a study of metastatic and nonmetastatic thyroid tumors. All patients were untreated before thyroid surgery. Germline loops: CDR1 DFQATT, CDR2 SNEGSKA (reference sequence). Trimming shortened V by 3 bases and J by 5 bases, and 16 bases separated the two germline ends. The CDR3 is 14 residues long. TCRdb re-analyzed the PCR reads through MiXCR. In the table there are 30,000 to 35,000 clones, approximately 16% of which are singletons. This clone was picked up many times. Source material: blood. The source is a male donor with papillary thyroid cancer or a benign thyroid nodule (not recorded which). Some clones in this sample may be carry-over from other donors' samples. The chain carries TRBV20-1 and TRBJ1-2; D unresolved. Here the CDR3 DNA reads TGCAGTGCTAGCGAGCTTACAGACCTTTATGGCTACACCTTC. This gives the protein CSASELTDLYGYTF.